These 6 T cell receptor beta chains were sequenced from one sample in a study of CD8+ T cells in alopecia areata. Reverse transcription of extracted RNA yielded cDNA, which provided the sequencing template. The protocol was immunoSEQ multiplex PCR, while the TCRdb copy is restricted to in-frame clones and leaves out a portion. The profile shows 200,000 or so clones, around three fifths of them singletons. The sample consisted of CD4+ T cells sorted from blood, taken at week 0. These receptors originate from a human donor with alopecia areata.

This clone was recorded a few times. The genes are TRBV6-1 and TRBJ1-3, with TRBD1 as a possible D gene (5 bases). V lost 2 bases and J lost 5, with 19 bases in between. The CDR3 covers 17 residues. CDR1 MNHNS and CDR2 SASEGT come from the germline V gene. In DNA, the CDR3 is TGTGCCAGCAGTGAAATTCGACAGAGCGGCAGAAGAAACACCATATATTTT. Translation: CASSEIRQSGRRNTIYF.

This chain uses TRBV7-9 with TRBJ2-1; TRBD2 aligns across 7 bases. CDR1 SEHNR and CDR2 FQNEAQ come from the germline V gene (reference sequence). The ends lost 3 bases at V and 5 bases at J; junction bases unmatched: 7. This CDR3 has 15 amino acids. CDR3 region: CASSFGLAADNEQFF. The CDR3 bases are TGTGCCAGCAGCTTCGGCCTAGCGGCGGACAATGAGCAGTTCTTC.

The rearrangement joins TRBV7-2 to TRBJ1-2, with D hard to call. Germline CDR1 reads SGHTA; CDR2 reads FQGNSA. The CDR3 loop spans 12 amino acids. V lost 4 bases and J 3 bases, leaving 6 bases between the germline ends. The CDR3: CASSSGYYGYTF. For the CDR3, the DNA is TGTGCCAGCAGCTCGGGCTACTATGGCTACACCTTC.

This chain uses TRBV29-1 with TRBJ1-3, with a tentative D call TRBD1 (6 bases). This CDR3 comprises 16 residues. V shed 6 bases and J shed 0 bases, with 18 bases lying between them. Germline V gives CDR1 SQVTM, CDR2 ANQGSEA. CDR3 sequence: CSVETRGTSSGNTIYF. Written as DNA, the CDR3 is TGCAGCGTAGAAACCCGCGGGACAAGCTCTGGAAACACCATATATTTT.

This clone appeared a few times. This rearrangement joins TRBV4-1 to TRBJ1-2; D possibly corresponds to TRBD1 (5 bases). V was shortened by 4 bases and J by 3 bases, with 21 bases between the two germline ends. CDR3 size: 17 residues. The V gene's germline CDR1 is MGHRA and CDR2 YSYEKL. CDR3 amino acids: CASSLIPRQGGDYGYTF. Here the CDR3 DNA reads TGCGCCAGCAGCCTCATACCTAGGCAGGGAGGAGACTATGGCTACACCTTC.

The rearrangement joins TRBV29-1 to TRBJ1-2; 8 bases align to TRBD1. J lost 11 bases, V lost 6 bases, and 14 bases had no gene match. The CDR3 covers 13 residues. Germline CDR1 SQVTM, CDR2 ANQGSEA. The CDR3 spells CSVETGQGAGYTF. The CDR3 DNA is TGCAGCGTCGAAACTGGACAGGGAGCTGGTTACACCTTC.